Below are 18 T cell receptor beta chains sequenced from a single sample in a study of shared clonotypes between healthy human individuals. Using immunoSEQ multiplex PCR, the repertoire was profiled, and TCRdb retains in-frame clones only, with some absent. The sample consists of about 2.4 million clones, approximately 94% of them appearing once. Material: naive CD4+ T cells from PBMCs. Subset: CD45RA+ positively selected. These receptors all come from a man between 18 and 35 years old in good health. Some clones in this sample may be carry-over from other donors' samples.

This rearrangement joins TRBV9 to TRBJ2-6; D not resolved. This CDR3 is built from 15 residues. The ends were cut back, 4 bases at V and 2 bases at J, with 10 bases in the middle. Germline V gene lookup returns CDR1 SGDLS and CDR2 YYNGEE. CDR3 protein: CASSLISPGANVLTF. The CDR3 bases are TGTGCCAGCAGCCTCATCTCCCCTGGGGCCAACGTCCTGACTTTC.

The chain has TRBV4-2 and TRBJ1-4; TRBD1 might be the D (6 bases). Trimming pared 1 base from V and 6 bases from J, leaving 18 bases between. Germline CDR1 reads LGHNA; CDR2 reads YNFKEQ. The CDR3 loop spans 17 amino acids. This CDR3 is CASSQAPLQGGDEKLFF. In DNA form, the CDR3 reads TGTGCCAGCAGCCAAGCACCATTACAGGGAGGGGATGAAAAACTGTTTTTT.

The chain joins TRBV7-2 to TRBJ2-7; 7 bases are a match to TRBD1. Germline V CDR1 and CDR2: SGHTA, FQGNSA. This CDR3 is built from 15 residues. V gave up 1 base and J gave up 3 bases; unmatched junction bases: 6. The CDR3 loop is CASSLGRTGLYEQYF. The CDR3 bases are TGTGCCAGCAGCTTAGGGCGGACAGGTCTCTACGAGCAGTACTTC.

With regard to this clone: This CDR3 is also generated by other DNA sequences in the sample. The chain has TRBV9 and TRBJ2-1; possibly TRBD2 for D (6 bases). The germline CDR1 and CDR2 sequences are SGDLS and YYNGEE. This CDR3 region has 14 residues. The V end was cut by 0 bases, the J end by 4 bases, with 8 bases between. In DNA, the CDR3 is TGTGCCAGCAGCGTAGGGGGACTGTACAATGAGCAGTTCTTC. Amino acids: CASSVGGLYNEQFF.

The gene calls are TRBV5-8 and TRBJ2-7, with D uncertain. Germline V CDR1 and CDR2: SGHTS, YDEGEE. The CDR3 sequence is 12 residues long. Deletions cut 2 bases from V and 3 bases from J, with 6 bases between. The CDR3: CASSFLFYEQYF. As DNA, the CDR3 is TGTGCCAGCAGCTTTCTTTTCTACGAGCAGTACTTC. Using reference TRBV5-8 and TRBJ2-7 for the parts outside the CDR3, the full variable domain is EAGVTQSPTHLIKTRGQQATLRCSPISGHTSVYWYQQALGLGLQFLLWYDEGEERNRGNFPPRFSGRQFPNYSSELNVNALELEDSALYLCASSFLFYEQYFGPGTRLTVT.

The chain combines TRBV19 with TRBJ1-4; D ambiguous. V was trimmed by 4 bases and J by 0 bases, leaving 6 bases between them. The germline V gene has CDR1 LNHDA and CDR2 SQIVND (reference sequence). The CDR3 is made up of 14 amino acids. The CDR3 is CASSNFATNEKLFF. The CDR3 coding sequence is TGTGCCAGTAGTAATTTTGCAACTAATGAAAAACTGTTTTTT.

On this clone itself: Other DNA sequences within the sample encode an identical CDR3. The V gene is TRBV7-2, the J gene TRBJ1-1, with D hard to call. Trimming pared 1 base from V and 4 bases from J, leaving 7 bases between. This CDR3 spans 13 amino acids. CDR1 SGHTA and CDR2 FQGNSA come from the germline V gene. The CDR3, as DNA: TGTGCCAGCAGCTTAGGAGAGGGCACTGAAGCTTTCTTT. Its translation: CASSLGEGTEAFF.

The V gene is TRBV5-5, the J gene TRBJ2-7, with 9 bases aligning to TRBD1. Losses at the gene ends were 4 bases for V and 5 bases for J; bases not matched to a gene: 7. The CDR3 spans 14 residues. The germline gives CDR1 SGHKS, CDR2 YYEKEE (reference sequence). The CDR3 spells CASSGGQGIHEQYF. CDR3 in DNA: TGTGCCAGCAGCGGAGGACAGGGGATTCACGAGCAGTACTTC.

V and J are TRBV30 and TRBJ1-1; D not resolved. Germline loops: CDR1 GTSNPN, CDR2 SVGIG (reference sequence). CDR3 length: 14 amino acids. Trimming shortened V by 0 bases and J by 2 bases, and 10 bases separated the two germline ends. CDR3 in amino acids: CAWSVVFGNTEAFF. The CDR3, as DNA: TGTGCCTGGAGTGTCGTATTCGGAAACACTGAAGCTTTCTTT.

The genes are TRBV28 and TRBJ2-7; 7 bases line up with TRBD1. V shed 7 bases and J 4 bases; nucleotides not matched to a gene: 16. The CDR3 loop spans 16 amino acids. The germline V gene has CDR1 MDHEN and CDR2 SYDVKM. The CDR3 loop is CASTVSATGSSYEQYF. CDR3 coding DNA: TGTGCCAGCACCGTATCAGCGACAGGGTCTTCGTACGAGCAGTACTTC.

The chain combines TRBV7-8 with TRBJ1-2, with TRBD1 identical over 10 bases. There are 15 residues in the CDR3. Germline V CDR1 and CDR2: SGHVS, FQNEAQ. Unmatched junction bases numbered 16, after V lost 5 bases and J lost 13 bases. The CDR3 protein is CASSLTGGAARVSTF. CDR3 bases: TGTGCCAGCAGCCTGACAGGGGGCGCGGCCCGCGTTTCCACCTTC.

About this clone itself: Other DNA sequences in this specimen translate into the identical CDR3. The gene calls are TRBV5-1 and TRBJ2-3, with D possibly being TRBD2 (6 bases). CDR1 is SGHRS and CDR2 is YFSETQ in the germline V gene. The V gene lost 7 bases and the J gene lost 0 bases, with 12 bases spanning the gap. This CDR3 has 14 amino acids. CDR3 sequence reads: CASLLGGSTDTQYF. The CDR3 DNA reads as TGCGCCAGCTTACTGGGAGGTAGCACAGATACGCAGTATTTT.

The chain carries TRBV5-8 and TRBJ2-5; tentatively, D is TRBD1 (5 bases). CDR3 length: 14 residues. Germline loops: CDR1 SGHTS, CDR2 YDEGEE. The ends were cut back, 0 bases at V and 1 base at J, with 7 bases in the middle. CDR3 in amino acids: CASSLGQTQETQYF. CDR3 DNA sequence: TGTGCCAGCAGCTTGGGACAGACCCAAGAGACCCAGTACTTC.

The chain employs TRBV28 and TRBJ1-5; D is uncertain. V was pared by 8 bases and J by 1 base, with 18 bases between. Germline V gives CDR1 MDHEN, CDR2 SYDVKM. The CDR3 is 16 residues long. DNA for the CDR3: TGTGCCAGCCTTCCCGAGGCCCGACCAAGCAATCAGCCCCAGCATTTT. Amino acid sequence: CASLPEARPSNQPQHF.

Details on this clone: This specimen includes other DNA sequences encoding the same CDR3. V gene TRBV29-1 combines with J gene TRBJ2-3; no clear D gene. Trimming pared 4 bases from V and 1 base from J, leaving 6 bases between. Germline V gene data show CDR1 as SQVTM and CDR2 as ANQGSEA. The CDR3 totals 12 residues. The DNA of the CDR3 is TGCAGCGTTGTCCAGGGCACAGATACGCAGTATTTT. Its translation is CSVVQGTDTQYF.

The chain carries TRBV29-1 and TRBJ1-2; possibly TRBD1 for D (6 bases). There are 14 residues in the CDR3. Per the germline V gene, CDR1 is SQVTM and CDR2 is ANQGSEA. Trimming took 1 base from V and 3 from J, leaving 12 bases between them. DNA for the CDR3: TGCAGCGTTGAAGTAGCAGGGGTCCACTATGGCTACACCTTC. Amino acid sequence: CSVEVAGVHYGYTF.

As to this clone: Other DNA sequences within the sample encode an identical CDR3. The chain has TRBV28 and TRBJ1-1; D call uncertain. Trimming took off 3 bases at V and 1 base at J, with 6 bases between the two ends. The germline V gene has CDR1 MDHEN and CDR2 SYDVKM. The CDR3 totals 13 residues. In nucleotides, the CDR3 is TGTGCCAGCAGTTTCGACCAGAACACTGAAGCTTTCTTT. It specifies CASSFDQNTEAFF.

V usage is TRBV30 and J usage is TRBJ2-7, with 10 nucleotides matching TRBD1. The CDR3 has 13 amino acids. The V gene end was trimmed by 3 bases and the J gene end by 7 bases; junction bases not matched to a gene: 6. The germline CDR1 and CDR2 sequences are GTSNPN and SVGIG (reference sequence). The CDR3 loop reads CAWSVGQGVEQYF. CDR3 bases: TGTGCCTGGAGCGTAGGACAGGGGGTAGAGCAGTACTTC.